The entry below gives a single TCR beta chain sequence along with its context. This clonotype showed up many times. Its antigen is not yet known. Base-call qualities are not available, and no considerably larger clone is one nucleotide away. Library generation was performed with PCR. This sample was sequenced with an Illumina HiSeq 4000. Bulk TCR libraries were made following a previously described method, with the TCR primers given in Table S5. The Qiagen AllPrep DNA/RNA kit was used to purify total RNA. Before analysis, reads from multiple sequencing runs of one library were combined. For the original study's pipeline: Reads were retained only if an exact TCR constant sequence was present, and the retained reads were trimmed to 150 nt and grouped according to their 12-nt molecular barcodes. Reads inside each barcode group were sub-clustered using a 15% Levenshtein threshold, and a quality-weighted consensus sequence was constructed for each RNA molecule. Non-functional sequences were removed, as were lower-count sequences one edit away from another. On the basis of fitting two negative binomial distributions, barcode sub-clusters with fewer than 20% of the maximum read count were discarded. The raw public reads went through TCRdb reprocessing: fastp at Q25, MiXCR clone calling, in-frame beta chains kept. Merged by CDR3 protein, the rows form single entries marked with the most common genes and DNA. These V and J calls derive from TCRdb rather than the authors' analysis. The sample contains 350,000 or so distinct CDR3 sequences, over 20% of them found a single time. The ten largest clonotypes hold approximately 0.83% of the sample.

Libraries of naive CD8 T cells were built from anywhere between about 19,000 and 1,000,000 sorted cells, with 10%, 30% or 50% of the purified RNA used. Naive CD8 T cells, defined as CD8+CD4-CCR7+CD45RA+, were FACS-sorted into RLT Plus buffer on a BD FACSAria II. To test detection sensitivity, Jurkat RNA equal to approximately ten TCR copies was added to samples of about 20,000-1,000,000 naive CD8 T cells. Enrichment of CD8 T cells was done with RosetteSep CD8+ T Cell Enrichment Cocktail plus Ficoll-Paque, and ACK red cell lysis came afterward. The CDR3 spans 16 residues, from the cysteine through the phenylalanine. Only the CDR3 region is kept as DNA, spanning 48 bases read in frame from base 1. Per the germline V gene (reference sequence), SEHNR is the CDR1 and FQNEAQ is the CDR2. V drops 2 bases and J drops 5 bases, leaving 18 bases in between. This sample was taken from a study of molecular identifiers for immune sequencing clone quantification (dated by TCRdb to 2017 to 2018). About the investigation overall: In a replicate experiment, RNA from roughly 20,000 or 100,000 naive CD8 T cells was split into five aliquots, four of which were sequenced. CD8 T cells were used in a methods study to benchmark molecular-identifier clustering-based TCR repertoire sequencing (MIDCIRS) and TCR RNA copy counting.

Overall results and qualifications from the work: In CMV-specific effector cells, over 99% of molecules were held by clones above 20 RNA copies, whereas under 1% of molecules were held by such clones in naive cells. When barcode sub-clustering was omitted, TCR diversity was inflated by chimeric consensus sequences, with chimeras reaching as high as 47%. Identical TCR molecules sharing a barcode could cause highly expanded clone sizes to be underestimated. About three recovered TCR RNA copies per cell were obtained by modeling, versus roughly 9.1 by digital PCR, implying a capture efficiency of 30% to 35%. Spiked-in Jurkat TCR RNA (approximately 9 copies' worth), which is not part of the donor repertoire, was contained in the naive libraries. Even against a background of about 960,000 naive CD8 T cells, spiked-in Jurkat TCR RNA amounting to a single cell's worth was reported to be detectable.

The source of this sequence is a human donor in good health. Some libraries in this study had Jurkat cell RNA spiked in. Material: naive CD8+ T cells from blood, with Jurkat cell RNA spiked in. The cell subset or site label for this specimen denotes: FACS-sorted CD8+CD4-CCR7+CD45RA+ naive T cells. Here the chain combines TRBV7-9 and TRBJ1-1; matching of 5 bases hints at TRBD1 as the D gene. The CDR3 region: CASSLIVVGAGTEAFF. The nucleotide sequence reads as follows: TGTGCCAGCAGCTTAATCGTGGTCGGGGCCGGGACTGAAGCTTTCTTT.